This TCR beta chain derives from a study of T cell responses to AZD1222 COVID-19 vaccine. Turning to this clone: Antigen specificity is unknown.

Study-wide points: Scientists sampled the repertoires only once the peak T cell response had passed. The donors showed a predominance of white British ancestry and of females, with possible underestimation of clonal diversity. Receipt of two AZD1222 doses was followed by a rise in Spike-specific TCR breadth and depth. Spike-wide vaccine-associated CD4 TCRs dominated at 160-218 and 743-854.

This CDR3 contains 17 residues. CDR1 is MGHRA and CDR2 is YSYEKL in the germline V gene. With V trimmed by 0 bases and J by 5 bases, 9 bases remained unmatched. Generated by immunoSEQ multiplex PCR, the TCRdb table keeps only in-frame clones and is missing some. The data contain about 130,000 clones, 75% to 95% of them seen just once; the ten biggest clones take up 1.5% to 2%. This receptor was obtained from an adult who received the AZD1222 COVID-19 vaccine. This chain joins TRBV4-1 and TRBJ2-5, with TRBD2 identical over 10 bases. Source: peripheral blood, taken 28 days after the second AZD1222 dose. CDR3 amino acids: CASSQDRQAGGRETQYF. The DNA of the CDR3 is TGCGCCAGCAGCCAAGATCGACAAGCGGGGGGGCGGGAGACCCAGTACTTC.